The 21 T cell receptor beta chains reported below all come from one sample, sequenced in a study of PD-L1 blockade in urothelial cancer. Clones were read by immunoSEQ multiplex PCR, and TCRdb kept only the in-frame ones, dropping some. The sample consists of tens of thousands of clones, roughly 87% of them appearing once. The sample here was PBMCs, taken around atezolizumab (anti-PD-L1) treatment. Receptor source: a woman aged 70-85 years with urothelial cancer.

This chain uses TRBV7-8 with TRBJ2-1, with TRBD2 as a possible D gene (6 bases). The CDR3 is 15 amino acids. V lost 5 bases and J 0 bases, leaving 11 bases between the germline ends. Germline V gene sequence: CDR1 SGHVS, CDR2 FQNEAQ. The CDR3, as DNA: TGTGCCAGCAGCCGGGACTCGAGCTCCTACAATGAGCAGTTCTTC. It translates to CASSRDSSSYNEQFF.

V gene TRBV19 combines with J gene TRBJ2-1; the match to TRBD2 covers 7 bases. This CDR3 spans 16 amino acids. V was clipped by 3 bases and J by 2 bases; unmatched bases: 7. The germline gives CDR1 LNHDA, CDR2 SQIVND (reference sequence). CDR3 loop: CASSMLGGGAYNEQFF. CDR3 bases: TGTGCCAGTAGTATGTTGGGGGGAGGGGCCTACAATGAGCAGTTCTTC.

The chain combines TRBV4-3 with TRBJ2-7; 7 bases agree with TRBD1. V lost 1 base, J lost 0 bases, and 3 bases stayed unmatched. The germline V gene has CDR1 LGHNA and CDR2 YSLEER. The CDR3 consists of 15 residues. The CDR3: CASSQGTGSSYEQYF. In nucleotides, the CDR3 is TGCGCCAGCAGCCAAGGGACAGGCAGCTCCTACGAGCAGTACTTC.

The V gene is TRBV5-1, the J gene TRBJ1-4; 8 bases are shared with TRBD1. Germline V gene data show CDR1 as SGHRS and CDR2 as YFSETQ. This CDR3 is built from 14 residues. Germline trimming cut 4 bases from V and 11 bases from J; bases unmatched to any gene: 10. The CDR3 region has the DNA TGCGCCAGCAGCATCGGACAGGGTTCTGAGAAACTGTTTTTT. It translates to CASSIGQGSEKLFF.

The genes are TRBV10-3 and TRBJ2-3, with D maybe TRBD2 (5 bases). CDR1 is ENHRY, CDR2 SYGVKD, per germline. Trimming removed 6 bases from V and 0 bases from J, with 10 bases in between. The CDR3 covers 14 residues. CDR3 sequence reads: CAISHEGSTDTQYF. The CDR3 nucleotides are TGTGCCATCAGCCATGAGGGCAGCACAGATACGCAGTATTTT.

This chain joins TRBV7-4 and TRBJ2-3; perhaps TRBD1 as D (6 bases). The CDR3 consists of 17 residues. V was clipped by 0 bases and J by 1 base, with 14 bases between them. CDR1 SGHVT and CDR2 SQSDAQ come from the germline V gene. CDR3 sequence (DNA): TGTGCCAGCAGCTTAGCCTGTCCAGGGGAAGGCACAGATACGCAGTATTTT. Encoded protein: CASSLACPGEGTDTQYF.

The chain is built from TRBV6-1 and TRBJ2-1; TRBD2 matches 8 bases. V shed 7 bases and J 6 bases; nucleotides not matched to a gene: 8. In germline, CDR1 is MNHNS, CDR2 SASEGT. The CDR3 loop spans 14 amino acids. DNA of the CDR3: TGTGCCAGCATTAGCGGGGAGCCTCTCAATGAGCAGTTCTTC. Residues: CASISGEPLNEQFF.

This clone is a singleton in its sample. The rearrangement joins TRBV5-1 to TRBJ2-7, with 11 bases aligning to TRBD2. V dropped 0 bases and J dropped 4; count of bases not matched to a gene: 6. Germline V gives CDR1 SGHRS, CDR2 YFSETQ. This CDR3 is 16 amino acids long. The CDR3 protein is CASSLGAGTSGYEQYF. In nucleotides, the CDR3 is TGCGCCAGCAGCTTGGGGGCCGGGACTAGCGGTTACGAGCAGTACTTC.

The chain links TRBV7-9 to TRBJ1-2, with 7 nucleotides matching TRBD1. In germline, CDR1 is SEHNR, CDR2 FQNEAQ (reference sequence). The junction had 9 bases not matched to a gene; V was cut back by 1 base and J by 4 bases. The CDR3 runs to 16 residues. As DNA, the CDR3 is TGTGCCAGCAGCTTAGTGCCGGGACAGCACCTCTATGGCTACACCTTC. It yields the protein CASSLVPGQHLYGYTF.

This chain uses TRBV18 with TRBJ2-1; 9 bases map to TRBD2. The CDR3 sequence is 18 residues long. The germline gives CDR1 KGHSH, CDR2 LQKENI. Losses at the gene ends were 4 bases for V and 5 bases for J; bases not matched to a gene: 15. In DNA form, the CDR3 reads TGTGCCAGCTCACTCCCGCGGGCTAGCGGGAAGGCCCACAATGAGCAGTTCTTC. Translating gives CASSLPRASGKAHNEQFF. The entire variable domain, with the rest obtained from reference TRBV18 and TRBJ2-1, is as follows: NAGVMQNPRHLVRRRGQEARLRCSPMKGHSHVYWYRQLPEEGLKFMVYLQKENIIDESGMPKERFSAEFPKEGPSILRIQQVVRGDSAAYFCASSLPRASGKAHNEQFFGPGTRLTVL.

CDR3 nucleotide sequence: TGCGCCAGCAGCCCCCCTACCGGGACAGCCGCCTATGGCTACACCTTC. Protein product: CASSPPTGTAAYGYTF. This chain links TRBV5-1 with TRBJ1-2; 7 nucleotides match TRBD1. J gave up 4 bases and V 4 bases, and 13 bases lay outside the gene matches. The CDR3 runs to 16 residues. Looked up from germline, CDR1 is SGHRS and CDR2 is YFSETQ.

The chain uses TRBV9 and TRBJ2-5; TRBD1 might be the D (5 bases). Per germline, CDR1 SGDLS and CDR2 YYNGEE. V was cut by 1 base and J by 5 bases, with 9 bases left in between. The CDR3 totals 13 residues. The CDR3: CASSVTPGETQYF. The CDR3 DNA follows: TGTGCCAGCAGCGTAACTCCAGGGGAGACCCAGTACTTC.

The CDR3 region is CASSFFRLSNQPQHF. Here the CDR3 DNA reads TGTGCCAGCAGCTTTTTCAGGCTAAGCAATCAGCCCCAGCATTTT. The genes are TRBV5-6 and TRBJ1-5; D is uncertain. Germline CDR1 and CDR2: SGHDT and YYEEEE. Between the trimmed V and J ends, which lost 2 bases and 1 base, there was a span of 10 bases. The CDR3 consists of 15 residues.

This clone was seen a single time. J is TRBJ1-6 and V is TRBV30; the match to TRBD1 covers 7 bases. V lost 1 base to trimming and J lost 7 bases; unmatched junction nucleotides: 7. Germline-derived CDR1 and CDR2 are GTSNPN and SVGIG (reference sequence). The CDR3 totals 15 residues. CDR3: CAWSGSGQLNSPLHF. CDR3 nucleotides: TGTGCCTGGAGTGGGTCGGGACAGTTAAATTCACCCCTCCACTTT.

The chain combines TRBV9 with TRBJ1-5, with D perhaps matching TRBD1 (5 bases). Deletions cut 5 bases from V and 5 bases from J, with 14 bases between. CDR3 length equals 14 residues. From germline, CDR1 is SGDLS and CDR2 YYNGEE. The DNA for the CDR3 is TGTGCCAGCAGACGGGGGACCGAAGATCAGCCCCAGCATTTT. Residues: CASRRGTEDQPQHF.

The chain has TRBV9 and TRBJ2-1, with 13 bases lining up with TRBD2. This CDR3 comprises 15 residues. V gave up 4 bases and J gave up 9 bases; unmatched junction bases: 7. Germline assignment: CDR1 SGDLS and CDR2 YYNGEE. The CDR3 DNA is TGTGCCAGCAGCTCAAGGACTAGCGGGAGCTTTGAGCAGTTCTTC. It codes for CASSSRTSGSFEQFF.

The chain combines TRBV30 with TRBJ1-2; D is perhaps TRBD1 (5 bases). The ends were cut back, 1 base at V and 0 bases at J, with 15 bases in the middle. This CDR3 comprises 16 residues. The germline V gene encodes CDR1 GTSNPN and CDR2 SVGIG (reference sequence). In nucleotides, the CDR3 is TGTGCCTGGAGTGGCCACCCGGGGGGAACTAACTATGGCTACACCTTC. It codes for CAWSGHPGGTNYGYTF. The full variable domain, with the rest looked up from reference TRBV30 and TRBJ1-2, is SQTIHQWPATLVQPVGSPLSLECTVEGTSNPNLYWYRQAAGRGLQLLFYSVGIGQISSEVPQNLSASRPQDRQFILSSKKLLLSDSGFYLCAWSGHPGGTNYGYTFGSGTRLTVV.

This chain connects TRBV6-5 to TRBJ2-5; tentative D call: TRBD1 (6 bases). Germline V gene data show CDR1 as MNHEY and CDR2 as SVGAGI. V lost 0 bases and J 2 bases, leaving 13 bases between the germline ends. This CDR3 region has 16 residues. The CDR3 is CASSYSIGQPQETQYF. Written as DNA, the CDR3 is TGTGCCAGCAGTTACTCGATCGGACAGCCGCAAGAGACCCAGTACTTC.

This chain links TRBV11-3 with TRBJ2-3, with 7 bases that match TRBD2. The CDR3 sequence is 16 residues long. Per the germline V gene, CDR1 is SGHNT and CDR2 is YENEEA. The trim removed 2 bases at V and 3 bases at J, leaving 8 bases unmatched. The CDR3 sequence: CASSLSTSAATDTQYF. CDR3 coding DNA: TGTGCCAGCAGCTTATCTACTAGCGCGGCGACAGATACGCAGTATTTT.

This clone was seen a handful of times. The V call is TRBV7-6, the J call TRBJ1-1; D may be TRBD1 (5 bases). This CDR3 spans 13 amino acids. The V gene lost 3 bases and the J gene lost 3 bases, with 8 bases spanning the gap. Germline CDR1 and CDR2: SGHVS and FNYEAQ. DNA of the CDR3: TGTGCCAGCAGCTTGGGAGGGGACACTGAAGCTTTCTTT. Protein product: CASSLGGDTEAFF.

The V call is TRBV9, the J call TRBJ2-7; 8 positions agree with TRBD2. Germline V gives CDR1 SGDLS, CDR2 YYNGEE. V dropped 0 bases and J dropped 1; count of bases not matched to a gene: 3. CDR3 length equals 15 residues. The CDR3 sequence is CASSVAAGESYEQYF. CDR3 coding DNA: TGTGCCAGCAGCGTAGCAGCGGGAGAGTCCTACGAGCAGTACTTC. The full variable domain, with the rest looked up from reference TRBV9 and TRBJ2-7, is DSGVTQTPKHLITATGQRVTLRCSPRSGDLSVYWYQQSLDQGLQFLIQYYNGEERAKGNILERFSAQQFPDLHSELNLSSLELGDSALYFCASSVAAGESYEQYFGPGTRLTVT.